This TCR beta chain appears in the sequencing data of a study of blood T cell repertoires in COVID-19. For the study at large: Two negative PCRs, clearance, or symptom resolution were required of recovered Cohort 3 donors. PBMCs, B-cell-depleted T cells, or T cells were the source of the cDNA or gDNA that made up the material.

The assay was immunoSEQ multiplex PCR, and TCRdb's table has in-frame clones only and misses some. The sample holds a few hundred thousand clones, over 75% seen once. CDR3 length: 16 amino acids. V lost 5 bases and J lost 1; bases outside the gene matches: 9. Germline assignment: CDR1 MNHEY and CDR2 SMNVEV (reference sequence). The material sequenced was PBMCs or T cells enriched from blood (not recorded which). This TCR was recovered from a man aged 40-49 years in a cohort exposed to, infected with or recovered from COVID-19 (not recorded which). This chain joins TRBV27 and TRBJ1-1, with 8 bases aligning to TRBD1. The CDR3 DNA reads as TGTGCCAGCAGTCTCCGACAGGGGCGAGGGAACACTGAAGCTTTCTTT. It yields the protein CASSLRQGRGNTEAFF.